Listed here are 6 T cell receptor beta chains from one sample, sequenced in a study of blood T cell repertoires in COVID-19 (dated by TCRdb to the early 2020s). The library was generated by the immunoSEQ multiplex PCR assay. Here the immuneACCESS table is served through TCRdb, limited to in-frame sequences with V and J called. Missing clones are a known gap in these copies; in checked studies unresolved V genes cover under half, and the rest lacks a known reason. This sample has 150,000 to 200,000 clones in its table, and approximately 93% of those were observed once. The ten top clones hold 2% of the sample. Input material: peripheral blood. Receptors were obtained from a woman aged 55-70 years with COVID-19, enrolled during active disease.

The genes are TRBV27 and TRBJ1-2; 8 bases line up with TRBD1. The CDR3 is 17 residues long. J gave up 2 bases and V 2 bases, and 10 bases lay outside the gene matches. CDR1 and CDR2 from the germline V gene are MNHEY and SMNVEV (reference sequence). The DNA of the CDR3 is TGTGCCAGCAGTTTAACGGCACAGGGGGACAGCAACTATGGCTACACCTTC. Amino acid sequence: CASSLTAQGDSNYGYTF.

The chain combines TRBV11-2 with TRBJ2-5, with TRBD2 matching 7 bases. The length of the CDR3 is 17 residues. Germline V gene data show CDR1 as SGHAT and CDR2 as FQNNGV. Trimming cost V 0 bases and J 7 bases; bases outside gene matches: 14. The CDR3 DNA is TGTGCCAGCAGCTTAGATGAAAGGACGGGGAGGGAAGGGACCCAGTACTTC. Protein sequence: CASSLDERTGREGTQYF.

V and J are TRBV7-8 and TRBJ1-2, with a tentative D call TRBD1 (5 bases). V lost 1 base and J 3 bases, leaving 12 bases between the germline ends. CDR1 is SGHVS, CDR2 FQNEAQ, per germline. The length of the CDR3 is 15 residues. The CDR3 DNA is TGTGCCAGCAGCTTAGGACAGTCCACCCACTATGGCTACACCTTC. This codes for CASSLGQSTHYGYTF.

This clone was recorded once. V usage is TRBV9 and J usage is TRBJ1-1; D uncertain. Germline V lookup: CDR1 SGDLS, CDR2 YYNGEE. V was trimmed by 4 bases and J by 0 bases, leaving 13 bases between them. The CDR3 sequence is 15 residues long. The CDR3 nucleotides read TGTGCCAGCAGCCCCCGCGGAGGCATGAACACTGAAGCTTTCTTT. Translating it yields CASSPRGGMNTEAFF.

The chain has TRBV7-3 and TRBJ1-6, with a possible D match to TRBD1 (5 bases). V dropped 5 bases and J dropped 7 bases, with 9 bases sitting between them. The CDR3 loop spans 13 amino acids. The germline CDR1 and CDR2 sequences are SGHTA and FQGTGA. The DNA for the CDR3 is TGTGCCAGCAGCGAAGACAGCAATTCACCCCTCCACTTT. Translated, it gives CASSEDSNSPLHF.

This clone was seen more than once but under ten times. The genes are TRBV13 and TRBJ2-7, with 8 bases fitting TRBD2. The trim removed 5 bases at V and 0 bases at J, leaving 9 bases unmatched. Germline V CDR1 and CDR2: PRHDT, FYEKMQ (reference sequence). The CDR3 has 16 amino acids. The CDR3 region is CASSRQRGTPSYEQYF. The CDR3 DNA reads as TGTGCCAGCAGCCGCCAGCGGGGGACACCCTCCTACGAGCAGTACTTC.